This TCR beta chain was observed in a study of blood T cell repertoires in COVID-19. As handled by the study authors: The authors estimated nucleated cell counts from reference gene primer amplification. Assay used: immunoSEQ multiplex PCR; TCRdb lists only in-frame clones, some missing. V, J and clone size are those of that table, while D and trimming were read from the DNA. This repertoire shows about 240,000 clones, approximately 83% found once; its top ten account for around 9.9%. Germline assignment: CDR1 LGHDT and CDR2 YNNKEL (reference sequence). This CDR3 has 13 residues. Trimming stripped 1 base from V and 4 bases from J, with 7 bases between.

The specimen was peripheral blood. The TCR sequence derives from a woman older than 75 with acute or convalescent COVID-19. The chain recombines TRBV3-1 (or the pseudogene TRBV3-2) with TRBJ1-2; no reliable D call. CDR3 region: CASSQGRTYGYTF. The DNA for the CDR3 is TGTGCCAGCAGCCAAGGTAGAACCTATGGCTACACCTTC.